This T cell receptor (beta chain) originates from a study of CD8+CD57+ T cells in acquired aplastic anemia. Across the study: The study obtained roughly 10 million reads on average for CD4+ cells from healthy donors.

Profiling that covered TCR beta VDJ and CDR3 relied on genomic DNA as its template. TCRdb processed the reads anew with MiXCR; each CDR3 protein has one entry. Found here are roughly 51,000 distinct CDR3 sequences, roughly 69% of them singletons; the top ten hold around 31%. Germline V lookup: CDR1 SQVTM, CDR2 ANQGSEA. This CDR3 region has 14 residues. Deletions cut 7 bases from V and 8 bases from J, with 21 bases between. This TCR was recovered from a human donor in good health, serving as a control. This sequence joins TRBV29-1 and TRBJ2-1, with D perhaps TRBD1 (6 bases). Sequencing was carried out using sorted CD4+, CD8+, or CD8+CD57+ T cells (not recorded which) from PBMCs. CDR3: CSGLGHLEGHEQFF. As DNA, the CDR3 is TGCAGCGGCCTGGGACACCTCGAAGGCCATGAGCAGTTCTTC.